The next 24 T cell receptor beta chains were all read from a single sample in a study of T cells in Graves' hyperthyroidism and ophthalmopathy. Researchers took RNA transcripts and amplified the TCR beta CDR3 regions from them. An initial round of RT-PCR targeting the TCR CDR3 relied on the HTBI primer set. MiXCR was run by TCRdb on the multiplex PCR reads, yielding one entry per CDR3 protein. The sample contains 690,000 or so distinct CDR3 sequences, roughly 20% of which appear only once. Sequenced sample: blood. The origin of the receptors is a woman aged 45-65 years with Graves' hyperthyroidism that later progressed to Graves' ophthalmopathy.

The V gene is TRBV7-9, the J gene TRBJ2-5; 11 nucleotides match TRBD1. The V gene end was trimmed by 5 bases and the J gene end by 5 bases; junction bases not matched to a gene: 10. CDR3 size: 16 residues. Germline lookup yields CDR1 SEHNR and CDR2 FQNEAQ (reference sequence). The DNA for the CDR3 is TGTGCCAGCAGCCAGAAAGCGGACAGGGGGCCGGAGACCCAGTACTTC. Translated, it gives CASSQKADRGPETQYF.

In nucleotides, the CDR3 is TGTGCCAGCAAGGCCGGGAACGGTGAAGCTTTCTTT. Protein sequence: CASKAGNGEAFF. The chain recombines TRBV27 with TRBJ1-1; D is unresolved. The length of the CDR3 is 12 residues. Germline V gene lookup returns CDR1 MNHEY and CDR2 SMNVEV (reference sequence). Trimming took off 7 bases at V and 7 bases at J, with 13 bases between the two ends.

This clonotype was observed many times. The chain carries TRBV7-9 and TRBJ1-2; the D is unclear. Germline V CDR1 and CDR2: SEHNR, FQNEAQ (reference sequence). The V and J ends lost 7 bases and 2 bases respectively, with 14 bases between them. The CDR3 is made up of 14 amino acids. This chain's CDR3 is CASTTQQNNYGYTF. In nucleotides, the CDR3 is TGTGCCAGCACCACCCAACAAAACAACTATGGCTACACCTTC. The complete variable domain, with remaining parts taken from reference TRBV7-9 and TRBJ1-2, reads DTGVSQNPRHKITKRGQNVTFRCDPISEHNRLYWYRQTLGQGPEFLTYFQNEAQLEKSRLLSDRFSAERPKGSFSTLEIQRTEQGDSAMYLCASTTQQNNYGYTFGSGTRLTVV.

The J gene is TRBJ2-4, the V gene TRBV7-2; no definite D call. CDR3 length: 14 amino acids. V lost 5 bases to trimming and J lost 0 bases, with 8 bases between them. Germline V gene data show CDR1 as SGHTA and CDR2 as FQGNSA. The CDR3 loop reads CASSAQLAKNIQYF. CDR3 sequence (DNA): TGTGCCAGCAGCGCCCAGCTAGCCAAAAACATTCAGTACTTC.

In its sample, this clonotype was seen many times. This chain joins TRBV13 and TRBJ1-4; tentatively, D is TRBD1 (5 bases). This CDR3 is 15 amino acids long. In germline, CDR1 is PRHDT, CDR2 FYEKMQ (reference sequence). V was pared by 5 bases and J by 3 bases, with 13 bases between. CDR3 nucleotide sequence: TGTGCCAGCAGCCGGACCGGGACCGCTAATGAAAAACTGTTTTTT. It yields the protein CASSRTGTANEKLFF.

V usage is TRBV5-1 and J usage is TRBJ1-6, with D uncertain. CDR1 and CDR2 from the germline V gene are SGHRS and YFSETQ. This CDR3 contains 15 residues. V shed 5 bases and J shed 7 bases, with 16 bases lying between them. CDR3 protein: CASSSHVSPNSPLHF. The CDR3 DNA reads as TGCGCCAGCAGTTCACACGTCTCCCCGAATTCACCCCTCCACTTT.

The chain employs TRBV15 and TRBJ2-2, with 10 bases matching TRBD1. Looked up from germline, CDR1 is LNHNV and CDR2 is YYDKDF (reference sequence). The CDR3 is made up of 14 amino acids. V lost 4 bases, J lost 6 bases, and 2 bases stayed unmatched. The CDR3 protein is CATSIGQGAGELFF. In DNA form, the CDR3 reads TGTGCCACCAGCATAGGACAGGGGGCCGGGGAGCTGTTTTTT.

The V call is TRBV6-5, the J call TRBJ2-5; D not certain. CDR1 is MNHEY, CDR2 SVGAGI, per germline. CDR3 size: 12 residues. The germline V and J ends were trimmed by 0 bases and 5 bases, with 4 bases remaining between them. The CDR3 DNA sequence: TGTGCCAGCAGTTACTCCTCGGAGACCCAGTACTTC. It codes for CASSYSSETQYF.

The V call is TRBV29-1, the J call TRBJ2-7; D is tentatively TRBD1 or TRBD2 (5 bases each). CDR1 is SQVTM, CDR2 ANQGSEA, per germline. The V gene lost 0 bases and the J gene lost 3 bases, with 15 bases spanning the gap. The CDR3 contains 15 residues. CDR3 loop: CSVEDGDRSNYEQYF. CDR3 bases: TGCAGCGTTGAAGATGGGGACCGAAGCAACTACGAGCAGTACTTC.

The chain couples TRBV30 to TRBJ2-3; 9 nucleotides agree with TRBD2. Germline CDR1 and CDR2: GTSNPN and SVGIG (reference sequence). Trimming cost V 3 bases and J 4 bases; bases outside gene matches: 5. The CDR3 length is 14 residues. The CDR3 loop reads CAWSRGGGADTQYF. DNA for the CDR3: TGTGCCTGGAGCCGCGGGGGGGGGGCAGATACGCAGTATTTT.

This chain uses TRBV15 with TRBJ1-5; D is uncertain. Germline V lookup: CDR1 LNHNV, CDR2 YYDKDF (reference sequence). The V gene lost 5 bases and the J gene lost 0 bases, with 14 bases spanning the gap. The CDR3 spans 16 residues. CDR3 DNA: TGTGCCACCAGCCAATCGGCCGAATATAGCAATCAGCCCCAGCATTTT. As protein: CATSQSAEYSNQPQHF.

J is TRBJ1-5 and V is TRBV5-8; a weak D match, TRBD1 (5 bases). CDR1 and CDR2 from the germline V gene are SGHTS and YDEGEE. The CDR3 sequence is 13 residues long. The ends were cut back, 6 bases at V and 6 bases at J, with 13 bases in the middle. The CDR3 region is CASTPQAGQPQHF. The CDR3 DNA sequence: TGTGCCAGCACTCCACAGGCGGGTCAGCCCCAGCATTTT.

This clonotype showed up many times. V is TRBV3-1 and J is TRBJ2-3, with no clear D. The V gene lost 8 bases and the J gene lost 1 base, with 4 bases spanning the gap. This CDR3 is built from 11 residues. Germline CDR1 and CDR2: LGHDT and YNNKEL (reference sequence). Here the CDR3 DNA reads TGTGCCAGCGCCCGCACAGATACGCAGTATTTT. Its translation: CASARTDTQYF.

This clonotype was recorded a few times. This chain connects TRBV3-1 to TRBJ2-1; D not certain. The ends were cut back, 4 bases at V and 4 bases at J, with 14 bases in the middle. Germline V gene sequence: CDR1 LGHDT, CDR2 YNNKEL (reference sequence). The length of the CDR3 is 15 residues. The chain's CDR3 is CASSRRPGQYNEQFF. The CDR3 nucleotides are TGTGCCAGCAGCCGAAGACCAGGCCAGTACAATGAGCAGTTCTTC.

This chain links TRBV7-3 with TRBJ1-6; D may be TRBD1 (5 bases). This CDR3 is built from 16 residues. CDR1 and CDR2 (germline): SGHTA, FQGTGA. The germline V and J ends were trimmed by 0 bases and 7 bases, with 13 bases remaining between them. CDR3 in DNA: TGTGCCAGCAGCTTAACTTCGGGGACTTCAAATTCACCCCTCCACTTT. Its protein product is CASSLTSGTSNSPLHF. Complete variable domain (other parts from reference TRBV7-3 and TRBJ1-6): GAGVSQTPSNKVTEKGKYVELRCDPISGHTALYWYRQSLGQGPEFLIYFQGTGAADDSGLPNDRFFAVRPEGSVSTLKIQRTERGDSAVYLCASSLTSGTSNSPLHFGNGTRLTVT.

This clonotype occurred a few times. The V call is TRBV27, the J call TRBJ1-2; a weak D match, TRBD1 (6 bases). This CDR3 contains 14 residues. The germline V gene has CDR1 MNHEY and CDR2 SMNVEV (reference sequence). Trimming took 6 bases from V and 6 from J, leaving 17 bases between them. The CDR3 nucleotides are TGTGCCAGCAGAAATCCGGGGGGCGGGAATGGCTACACCTTC. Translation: CASRNPGGGNGYTF.

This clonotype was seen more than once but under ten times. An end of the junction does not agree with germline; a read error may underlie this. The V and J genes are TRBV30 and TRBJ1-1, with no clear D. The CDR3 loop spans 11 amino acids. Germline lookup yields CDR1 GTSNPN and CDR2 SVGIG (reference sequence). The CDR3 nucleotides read TGTGCCTGGGCTATGAACACTGAAGCTCTCTTT. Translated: CAWAMNTEALF.

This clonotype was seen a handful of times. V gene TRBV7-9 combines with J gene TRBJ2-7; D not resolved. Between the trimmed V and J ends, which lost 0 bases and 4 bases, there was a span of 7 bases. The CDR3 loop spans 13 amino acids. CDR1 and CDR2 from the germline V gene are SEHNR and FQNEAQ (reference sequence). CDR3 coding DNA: TGTGCCAGCAGCTTAGCCCCAGAATACGAGCAGTACTTC. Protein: CASSLAPEYEQYF.

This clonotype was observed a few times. Written as DNA, the CDR3 is TGTGCCAGCAGTTCCGGGCTAGCTGGGCAGTTCTTC. Its translation: CASSSGLAGQFF. The genes are TRBV6-1 and TRBJ2-1, with D perhaps matching TRBD2 (5 bases). Trimming removed 5 bases from V and 12 bases from J, with 14 bases in between. Germline V gene lookup returns CDR1 MNHNS and CDR2 SASEGT. The CDR3 spans 12 residues.

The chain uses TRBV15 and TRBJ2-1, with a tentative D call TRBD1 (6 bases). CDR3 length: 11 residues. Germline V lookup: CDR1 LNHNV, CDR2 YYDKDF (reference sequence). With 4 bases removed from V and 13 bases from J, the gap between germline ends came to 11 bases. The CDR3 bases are TGTGCCACCAGCAAAGGGACACAACAGTTCTTC. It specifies CATSKGTQQFF.

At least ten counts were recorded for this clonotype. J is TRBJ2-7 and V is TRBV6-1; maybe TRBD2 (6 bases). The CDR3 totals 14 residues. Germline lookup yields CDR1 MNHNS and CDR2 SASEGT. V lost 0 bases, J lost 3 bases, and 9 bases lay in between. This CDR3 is CASSEAEGGYEQYF. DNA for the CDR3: TGTGCCAGCAGTGAAGCCGAGGGAGGCTACGAGCAGTACTTC.

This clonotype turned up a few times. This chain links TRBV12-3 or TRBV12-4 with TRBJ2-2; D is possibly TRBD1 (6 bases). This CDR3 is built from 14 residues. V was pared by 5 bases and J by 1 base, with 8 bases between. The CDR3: CASSEDRNTGELFF. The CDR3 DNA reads TGTGCCAGCAGTGAGGACAGGAACACCGGGGAGCTGTTTTTT.

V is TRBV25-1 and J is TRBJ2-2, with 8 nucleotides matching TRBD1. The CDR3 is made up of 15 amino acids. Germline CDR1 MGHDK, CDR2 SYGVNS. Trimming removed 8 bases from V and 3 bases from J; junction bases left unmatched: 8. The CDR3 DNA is TGTGCCAGCGGATTAACAGGGGGGTACACCGGGGAGCTGTTTTTT. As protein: CASGLTGGYTGELFF.

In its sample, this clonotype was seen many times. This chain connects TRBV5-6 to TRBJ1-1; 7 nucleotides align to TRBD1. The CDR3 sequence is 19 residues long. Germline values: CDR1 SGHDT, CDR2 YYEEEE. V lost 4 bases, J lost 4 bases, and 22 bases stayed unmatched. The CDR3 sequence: CASSPSSVRLRDSFTEAFF. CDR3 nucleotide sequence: TGTGCCAGCAGCCCGAGTAGCGTGAGATTAAGGGACAGTTTCACTGAAGCTTTCTTT.